These 9 T cell receptor beta chains were sequenced from one sample in a study of PD-1 blockade in classical Hodgkin lymphoma. The protocol was immunoSEQ multiplex PCR, while the TCRdb copy is restricted to in-frame clones and leaves out a portion. The sample lists more than 25,000 clones; nearly 80% were seen once. Relapse after autologous stem cell transplantation occurred in every patient, and brentuximab vedotin exposure varied. The specimen comprised peripheral blood mononuclear cells (PBMCs), sampled before the second cycle of nivolumab. These receptor sequences come from a human donor with classical Hodgkin lymphoma.

The rearrangement links TRBV7-2 to TRBJ1-1; TRBD1 aligns across 8 bases. Germline values: CDR1 SGHTA, CDR2 FQGNSA. CDR3 length equals 15 residues. With 4 bases clipped from V and 4 bases from J, the junction kept 8 bases outside the gene matches. CDR3 region: CASSSGQGSGTEAFF. CDR3 sequence (DNA): TGTGCCAGCAGCTCCGGACAGGGATCCGGCACTGAAGCTTTCTTT.

The chain has TRBV5-1 and TRBJ2-7, with D hard to call. CDR3 length: 15 amino acids. Per germline, CDR1 SGHRS and CDR2 YFSETQ. The germline V and J ends were trimmed by 0 bases and 4 bases, with 14 bases remaining between them. The CDR3 here is CASSLAPTNGYEQYF. The CDR3 DNA is TGCGCCAGCAGCTTGGCCCCGACGAACGGTTACGAGCAGTACTTC. The entire variable domain, with the rest obtained from reference TRBV5-1 and TRBJ2-7, is as follows: KAGVTQTPRYLIKTRGQQVTLSCSPISGHRSVSWYQQTPGQGLQFLFEYFSETQRNKGNFPGRFSGRQFSNSRSEMNVSTLELGDSALYLCASSLAPTNGYEQYFGPGTRLTVT.

This clone was seen just once. The V and J genes are TRBV11-2 and TRBJ2-3; the D call may be TRBD1 or TRBD2 (5 bases each). The CDR3 runs to 13 residues. CDR1 and CDR2 from the germline V gene are SGHAT and FQNNGV. V was clipped by 4 bases and J by 3 bases, with 8 bases between them. DNA for the CDR3: TGTGCCAGCAGCTCCGGGACGACAGATACGCAGTATTTT. It encodes CASSSGTTDTQYF. Together with reference TRBV11-2 and TRBJ2-3, the CDR3 gives the full variable domain: EAGVAQSPRYKIIEKRQSVAFWCNPISGHATLYWYQQILGQGPKLLIQFQNNGVVDDSQLPKDRFSAERLKGVDSTLKIQPAKLEDSAVYLCASSSGTTDTQYFGPGTRLTVL.

The table lists this clone with a count of one. The chain combines TRBV10-3 with TRBJ2-3, with D maybe TRBD2 (5 bases). Per germline, CDR1 ENHRY and CDR2 SYGVKD. V lost 9 bases to trimming and J lost 0 bases, with 16 bases between them. The CDR3 has 15 residues. In DNA, the CDR3 is TGTGCCATTCAGGCGAGCGGATTCAGCACAGATACGCAGTATTTT. Its translation: CAIQASGFSTDTQYF.

V usage is TRBV7-2 and J usage is TRBJ2-5; TRBD1 is a possible D gene (5 bases). The germline CDR1 and CDR2 sequences are SGHTA and FQGNSA. The CDR3 is 15 amino acids. V was pared by 5 bases and J by 0 bases, with 13 bases between. CDR3 region: CASSPSTANQETQYF. In nucleotides, the CDR3 is TGTGCCAGCAGCCCATCGACAGCTAACCAAGAGACCCAGTACTTC.

The chain uses TRBV19 and TRBJ1-2, with 11 nucleotides matching TRBD1. J gave up 7 bases and V 9 bases, and 31 bases lay outside the gene matches. The CDR3 has 21 amino acids. The germline V gene has CDR1 LNHDA and CDR2 SQIVND (reference sequence). The DNA of the CDR3 is TGTGCCAGCCAACTCTTGGGAGCCAACCCCGGACGGGACAGGGGGTTTTTTGGCTACACCTTC. It codes for CASQLLGANPGRDRGFFGYTF.

This rearrangement joins TRBV4-3 to TRBJ1-2; D is ambiguous. Per germline, CDR1 LGHNA and CDR2 YSLEER. V was clipped by 0 bases and J by 6 bases, with 8 bases between them. The CDR3 has 13 residues. CDR3: CASSQETWNGYTF. CDR3 nucleotide sequence: TGCGCCAGCAGCCAAGAGACTTGGAATGGCTACACCTTC.

Here the CDR3 DNA reads TGTGCCAGCAGTGAAGGGGGGACCCACGACGAGCAGTACTTC. Its translation: CASSEGGTHDEQYF. The J gene is TRBJ2-7, the V gene TRBV6-1, with D perhaps matching TRBD1 or TRBD2 (5 bases each). V dropped 1 base and J dropped 5 bases, with 12 bases sitting between them. Germline-derived CDR1 and CDR2 are MNHNS and SASEGT. The length of the CDR3 is 14 residues.

This chain connects TRBV6-5 to TRBJ1-4; D is uncertain. The germline gives CDR1 MNHEY, CDR2 SVGAGI. There are 16 residues in the CDR3. Trimming stripped 0 bases from V and 7 bases from J, with 15 bases between. The CDR3 sequence: CASSYSTSPRGEKLFF. The DNA for the CDR3 is TGTGCCAGCAGTTACTCGACGAGCCCCAGAGGTGAAAAACTGTTTTTT.